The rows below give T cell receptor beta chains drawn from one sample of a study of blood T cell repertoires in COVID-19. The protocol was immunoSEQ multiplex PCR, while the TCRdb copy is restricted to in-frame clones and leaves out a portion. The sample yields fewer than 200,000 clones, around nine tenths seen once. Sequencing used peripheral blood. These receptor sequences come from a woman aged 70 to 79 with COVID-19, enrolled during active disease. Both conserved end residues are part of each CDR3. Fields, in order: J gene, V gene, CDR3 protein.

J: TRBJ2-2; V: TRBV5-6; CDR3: CASSHPLAGPNTGELFF
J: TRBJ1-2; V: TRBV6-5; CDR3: CASRRQGYHYGYTF
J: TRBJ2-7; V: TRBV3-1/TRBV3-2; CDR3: CASSDRGTRFSYEQYF
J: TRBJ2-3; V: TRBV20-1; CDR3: CSASWGGGSTDTQYF
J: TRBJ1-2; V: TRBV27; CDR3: CASSYRQGLGYTF
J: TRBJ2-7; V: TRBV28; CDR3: CASSFLPSGRSYEQYF
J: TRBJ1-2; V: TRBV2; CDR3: CASSPGQLIAYGYTF
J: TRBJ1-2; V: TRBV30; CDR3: CACGQGDYGYTF
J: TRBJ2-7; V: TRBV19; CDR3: CASTNTYEQYF
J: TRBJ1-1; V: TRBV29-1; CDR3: CSVGEQDGLPEAFF
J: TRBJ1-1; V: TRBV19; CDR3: CASTTGTFQAEAFF
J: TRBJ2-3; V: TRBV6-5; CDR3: CASKEREGRDTQYF
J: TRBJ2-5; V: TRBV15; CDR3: CATSPWGEGWETQYF
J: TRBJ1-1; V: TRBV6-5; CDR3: CASIARTEAFF
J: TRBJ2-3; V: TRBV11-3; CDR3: CASSRGGTDTQYF
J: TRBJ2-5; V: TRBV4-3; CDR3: CASSQVPGGGATQYF
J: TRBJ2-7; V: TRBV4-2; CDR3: CASSQVGRGGQGRYEQYF
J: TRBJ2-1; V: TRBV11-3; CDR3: CASSRPLAGTNEQFF
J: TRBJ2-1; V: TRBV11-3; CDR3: CASSGRARNEQFF
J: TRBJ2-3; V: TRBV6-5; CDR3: CASTLGGSGRNTQYF
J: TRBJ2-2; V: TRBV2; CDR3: CASGLEWANTGELFF
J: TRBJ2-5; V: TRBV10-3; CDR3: CAISEGLAGLQGQETQYF
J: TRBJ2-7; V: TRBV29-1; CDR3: CSVRIAAGSNEQYF
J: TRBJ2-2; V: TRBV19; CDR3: CASSGTSGGMNTGELFF
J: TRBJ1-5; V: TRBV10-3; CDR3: CAISESTQGQPQHF
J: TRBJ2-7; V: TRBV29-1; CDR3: CSVNRVGAHEQYF
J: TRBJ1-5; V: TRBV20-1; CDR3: CSASDSGMAHQPQHF
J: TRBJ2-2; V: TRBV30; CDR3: CAWRRDILTGELFF
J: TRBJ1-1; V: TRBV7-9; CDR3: CASSLLGLDTEAFF
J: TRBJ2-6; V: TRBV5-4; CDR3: CASSLGDRGYHSGANVLTF
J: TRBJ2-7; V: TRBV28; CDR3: CASSFPGSSYEQYF
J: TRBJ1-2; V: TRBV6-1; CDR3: CASSEAAWTAAGYGYTF
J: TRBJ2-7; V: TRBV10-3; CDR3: CAIMGQGVPYEQYF
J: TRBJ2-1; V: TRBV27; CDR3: CASSWLAGGNEQFF
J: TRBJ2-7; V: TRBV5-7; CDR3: CASSTYGEGEQYF
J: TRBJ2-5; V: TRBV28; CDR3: CASSDRRIQETQYF